The 25 T cell receptor beta chains below come from one sample, sequenced in a study of sequential checkpoint blockade in melanoma. Sample treatment: randomized to nivolumab then ipilimumab (arm A) or the reverse (arm B). Only in-frame clones appear in the TCRdb table, and some are missing; sequencing was by immunoSEQ multiplex PCR. The sample holds 20,000 or so clones, more than 70% seen once. The sequences come from CD8+ T cells sorted from blood (inferred from file names), collected from a patient given nivolumab and ipilimumab in sequence. These receptors were taken from a human donor with melanoma.

This chain uses TRBV7-9 with TRBJ1-2, with a possible D match to TRBD1 (6 bases). Germline CDR1 and CDR2: SEHNR and FQNEAQ (reference sequence). This CDR3 is built from 16 residues. V was cut by 0 bases and J by 4 bases, with 15 bases left in between. This CDR3 is CASSLASTGPFYGYTF. CDR3 DNA sequence: TGTGCCAGCAGCTTAGCTAGCACAGGGCCCTTCTATGGCTACACCTTC.

The chain employs TRBV29-1 and TRBJ2-5; D not certain. The DNA end lines up better with TRBJ2-7; the J call may be wrong. In germline, CDR1 is SQVTM, CDR2 ANQGSEA. The CDR3 runs to 14 residues. The CDR3 nucleotides read TGCAGCGTTGAAGAATGGGCAGAATCCTACGAGCAGTACTTC. Protein product: CSVEEWAESYEQYF.

This clone was observed a few times. The sample holds other DNA sequences that translate to the same CDR3. This chain joins TRBV19 and TRBJ1-5, with D unresolved. The CDR3 extends over 14 amino acids. V was shortened by 2 bases and J by 0 bases, with 5 bases between the two germline ends. Germline V gene lookup returns CDR1 LNHDA and CDR2 SQIVND (reference sequence). In nucleotides, the CDR3 is TGTGCCAGTAGTATATTAGATAGCAATCAGCCCCAGCATTTT. Translating gives CASSILDSNQPQHF.

The J gene is TRBJ2-1, the V gene TRBV28; 8 bases match TRBD2. The germline CDR1 and CDR2 sequences are MDHEN and SYDVKM. The CDR3 sequence is 14 residues long. V was clipped by 7 bases and J by 3 bases; unmatched bases: 5. The CDR3 spells CASTAGGHYNEQFF. The CDR3 region has the DNA TGTGCCAGCACGGCGGGAGGCCACTACAATGAGCAGTTCTTC.

The J gene is TRBJ2-7, the V gene TRBV6-5; D call uncertain. Germline values: CDR1 MNHEY, CDR2 SVGAGI. This CDR3 spans 14 amino acids. V shed 0 bases and J shed 0 bases, with 6 bases lying between them. CDR3 DNA sequence: TGTGCCAGCAGTTACTCTTCGAGCTCCTACGAGCAGTACTTC. Translation gives CASSYSSSSYEQYF.

This clone was counted once. V usage is TRBV5-6 and J usage is TRBJ2-2; 8 nucleotides align to TRBD1. The ends lost 9 bases at V and 4 bases at J; junction bases unmatched: 5. CDR1 SGHDT and CDR2 YYEEEE come from the germline V gene. The CDR3 loop spans 13 amino acids. The CDR3: CATATGATGELFF. CDR3 coding DNA: TGTGCCACTGCGACAGGGGCCACCGGGGAGCTGTTTTTT.

This clone showed up just a few times. The J gene is TRBJ2-7, the V gene TRBV11-2, with 7 bases fitting TRBD1. J gave up 2 bases and V 5 bases, and 12 bases lay outside the gene matches. CDR1 and CDR2 from the germline V gene are SGHAT and FQNNGV. This CDR3 has 16 residues. CDR3 in DNA: TGTGCCAGCAGCCCCAACAGGGGCGGAAGCCCCTACGAGCAGTACTTC. Its translation is CASSPNRGGSPYEQYF.

This rearrangement joins TRBV5-1 to TRBJ2-5; 10 bases line up with TRBD2. This CDR3 spans 14 amino acids. Trimming removed 5 bases from V and 4 bases from J; junction bases left unmatched: 5. Germline CDR1 reads SGHRS; CDR2 reads YFSETQ. The CDR3 DNA reads as TGCGCCAGCAGTTCGGGACTAGCGAGAGAGACCCAGTACTTC. This codes for CASSSGLARETQYF.

The genes are TRBV28 and TRBJ2-7; 7 bases align to TRBD2. Germline V gene data show CDR1 as MDHEN and CDR2 as SYDVKM. The CDR3 has 14 amino acids. The junction had 6 bases not matched to a gene; V was cut back by 2 bases and J by 5 bases. CDR3 coding DNA: TGTGCCAGCAGTTTAGGCGGGAGTCGGCACGAGCAGTACTTC. As protein: CASSLGGSRHEQYF.

V and J are TRBV4-1 and TRBJ2-2, with TRBD2 matching over 13 bases. V was clipped by 0 bases and J by 7 bases; unmatched bases: 8. The CDR3 is made up of 18 amino acids. Looked up from germline, CDR1 is MGHRA and CDR2 is YSYEKL. Here the CDR3 DNA reads TGCGCCAGCAGCCAAGATCTCAGTGGACTAGCGGGGGTCGGGGAGCTGTTTTTT. As protein: CASSQDLSGLAGVGELFF.

The chain combines TRBV5-4 with TRBJ2-7; weak D call: TRBD1 (6 bases). The V and J ends lost 3 bases and 1 base respectively, with 11 bases between them. This CDR3 comprises 14 residues. Germline V gives CDR1 SGHNT, CDR2 YYREEE (reference sequence). The CDR3 loop reads CASSSGVGSYEQYF. CDR3 bases: TGTGCCAGCAGCTCAGGGGTTGGGTCCTACGAGCAGTACTTC.

For the CDR3, the DNA is TGTGCCAGCAGTGTGGGCCGTGGCCAAGAGACCCAGTACTTC. It translates to CASSVGRGQETQYF. The V and J genes are TRBV27 and TRBJ2-5; D is undetermined. CDR1 MNHEY and CDR2 SMNVEV come from the germline V gene (reference sequence). The CDR3 loop spans 14 amino acids. The V end was cut by 5 bases, the J end by 1 base, with 11 bases between.

This chain uses TRBV13 with TRBJ2-5; the match to TRBD2 covers 7 bases. Matching the DNA end better, TRBJ2-7 makes the J call doubtful. Germline V lookup: CDR1 PRHDT, CDR2 FYEKMQ (reference sequence). The CDR3 sequence is 15 residues long. The CDR3 loop reads CASSFHPSGSYEQYF. The CDR3 region has the DNA TGTGCCAGCAGCTTCCACCCTAGCGGATCCTACGAGCAGTACTTC.

This clone was counted a single time. The chain has TRBV4-1 and TRBJ2-1; TRBD2 is a possible D gene (5 bases). Per germline, CDR1 MGHRA and CDR2 YSYEKL. The CDR3 length is 18 residues. Trimming stripped 0 bases from V and 0 bases from J, with 15 bases between. The CDR3 nucleotides read TGCGCCAGCAGCCAAGATGGGGTTCTAGCACGCTCCTACAATGAGCAGTTCTTC. This gives the protein CASSQDGVLARSYNEQFF.

This clone came up a few times. The genes are TRBV14 and TRBJ2-7; no definite D call. CDR1 and CDR2 from the germline V gene are SGHDN and FVKESK. Trimming cost V 0 bases and J 4 bases, with 7 bases left between them. The CDR3 is 13 residues long. This CDR3 reads CASSQEVQYEQYF. The CDR3 DNA reads as TGTGCCAGCAGCCAAGAAGTACAGTACGAGCAGTACTTC.

DNA of the CDR3: TGTGCCAGCAGCCCTCTCCTCGGACAGGGTAACTACGAGCAGTACTTC. Its translation: CASSPLLGQGNYEQYF. The genes are TRBV7-3 and TRBJ2-7; 8 bases are a match to TRBD1. The V segment lost 5 bases and the J segment 3 bases; nucleotides outside the gene matches: 12. The CDR3 spans 16 residues. CDR1 SGHTA and CDR2 FQGTGA come from the germline V gene.

This clone appeared a single time. J is TRBJ1-5 and V is TRBV28, with D perhaps matching TRBD1 (6 bases). The germline V and J ends were trimmed by 6 bases and 6 bases, with 12 bases remaining between them. The CDR3 covers 13 residues. The germline CDR1 and CDR2 sequences are MDHEN and SYDVKM. The CDR3 DNA follows: TGTGCCAGCAGCATACAGGGCTCTCAGCCCCAGCATTTT. Translated: CASSIQGSQPQHF.

The rearrangement joins TRBV5-6 to TRBJ2-5; TRBD2 matches 9 bases. The J call is uncertain, as TRBJ2-7 better fits the DNA end. Germline CDR1 reads SGHDT; CDR2 reads YYEEEE. This CDR3 contains 16 residues. The CDR3 nucleotides read TGTGCCAGCACTCCCTGGCGAGCGGGGGGCCTCGACGAGCAGTACTTC. Translated, it gives CASTPWRAGGLDEQYF.

The rearrangement links TRBV2 to TRBJ2-2, with TRBD1 matching over 8 bases. CDR3 length: 16 amino acids. Trimming at V came to 3 bases and at J to 6 bases, leaving 9 bases not matched to a gene. Germline values: CDR1 SNHLY, CDR2 FYNNEI. This CDR3 reads CASSDDRGIMAGELFF. In nucleotides, the CDR3 is TGTGCCAGCAGTGACGACAGGGGTATAATGGCCGGGGAGCTGTTTTTT.

The gene calls are TRBV2 and TRBJ2-3; TRBD1 might be the D (5 bases). CDR1 is SNHLY, CDR2 FYNNEI, per germline. The CDR3 totals 14 residues. V dropped 8 bases and J dropped 4 bases, with 16 bases sitting between them. Here the CDR3 DNA reads TGTGCCAGCTGGGGCGTTCTGATGGCAGATACGCAGTATTTT. Residues: CASWGVLMADTQYF.

The chain recombines TRBV28 with TRBJ2-1; 9 positions match TRBD1. Germline CDR1 and CDR2: MDHEN and SYDVKM. The CDR3 is made up of 15 amino acids. Trimming removed 2 bases from V and 3 bases from J; junction bases left unmatched: 2. DNA for the CDR3: TGTGCCAGCAGTTTACCGGACAGGGGCTACAATGAGCAGTTCTTC. As protein: CASSLPDRGYNEQFF.

This rearrangement joins TRBV13 to TRBJ1-6; a possible D gene is TRBD1 (6 bases). This CDR3 has 14 residues. Germline V gene sequence: CDR1 PRHDT, CDR2 FYEKMQ (reference sequence). Trimming left V 0 bases short and J 10 bases short, with 10 bases between. CDR3 nucleotide sequence: TGTGCCAGCAGCTTAGGACAGGGTGTCTCACCCCTCCACTTT. This encodes CASSLGQGVSPLHF. The variable domain in full, completed from reference TRBV13 and TRBJ1-6, reads AAGVIQSPRHLIKEKRETATLKCYPIPRHDTVYWYQQGPGQDPQFLISFYEKMQSDKGSIPDRFSAQQFSDYHSELNMSSLELGDSALYFCASSLGQGVSPLHFGNGTRLTVT.

The rearrangement links TRBV9 to TRBJ2-7; 9 bases are a match to TRBD2. Looked up from germline, CDR1 is SGDLS and CDR2 is YYNGEE. The CDR3 runs 14 residues. With 7 bases clipped from V and 3 bases from J, the junction kept 8 bases outside the gene matches. The CDR3 sequence: CASGLAGTNYEQYF. The DNA for the CDR3 is TGTGCCAGCGGCCTAGCGGGGACAAACTACGAGCAGTACTTC.

There are a few counts of this clone. This chain uses TRBV7-9 with TRBJ2-7; D might be TRBD2 (6 bases). Germline V gene data show CDR1 as SEHNR and CDR2 as FQNEAQ (reference sequence). The CDR3 runs to 15 residues. V shed 4 bases and J shed 5 bases, with 18 bases lying between them. For the CDR3, the DNA is TGTGCCAGCAGCTCCTGGGACTCCGGGGGAAACGAGCAGTACTTC. This codes for CASSSWDSGGNEQYF.

V is TRBV19 and J is TRBJ2-5; the D gene is possibly TRBD1 (6 bases). From germline, CDR1 is LNHDA and CDR2 SQIVND (reference sequence). Trimming stripped 6 bases from V and 4 bases from J, with 15 bases between. There are 14 residues in the CDR3. The chain's CDR3 is CASSGTPAGETQYF. CDR3 in DNA: TGTGCCAGTAGCGGGACACCGGCGGGAGAGACCCAGTACTTC.